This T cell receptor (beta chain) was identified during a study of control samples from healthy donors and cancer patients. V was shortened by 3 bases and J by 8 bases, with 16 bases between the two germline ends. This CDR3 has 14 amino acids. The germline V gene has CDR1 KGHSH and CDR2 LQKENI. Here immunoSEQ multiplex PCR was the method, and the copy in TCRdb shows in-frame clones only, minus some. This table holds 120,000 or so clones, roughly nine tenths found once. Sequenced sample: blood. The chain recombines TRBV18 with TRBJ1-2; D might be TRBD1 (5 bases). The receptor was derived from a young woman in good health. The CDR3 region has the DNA TGTGCCAGCTCACCCGGGCAGGGATTTTGGGGCTACACCTTC. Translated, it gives CASSPGQGFWGYTF.